A single sample is the source of the 29 T cell receptor beta chains below, sequenced in a study of tumor-infiltrating lymphocytes in localized non-small cell lung cancer. Libraries were prepared by immunoSEQ multiplex PCR; TCRdb keeps only in-frame clonotypes and omits some of them. The sample has 6,500 to 8,000 clones; 70% to 80% are singletons. Sequences were obtained from uninvolved lung tissue not adjacent to the tumor. These receptors came from a human donor with non-small cell lung cancer.

The V gene is TRBV9, the J gene TRBJ2-7; the match to TRBD1 covers 9 bases. The CDR3 length is 14 residues. Per germline, CDR1 SGDLS and CDR2 YYNGEE. Trimming took 3 bases from V and 1 from J; bases not matched to a gene: 2. This chain's CDR3 is CASSGGQGSYEQYF. CDR3 in DNA: TGTGCCAGCAGCGGGGGACAGGGATCCTACGAGCAGTACTTC.

This clone came up a few times. This chain uses TRBV9 with TRBJ2-7, with D perhaps matching TRBD2 (7 bases). The germline V gene encodes CDR1 SGDLS and CDR2 YYNGEE. V was cut by 0 bases and J by 1 base, with 14 bases left in between. The CDR3 sequence is 16 residues long. Here the CDR3 reads CASSVGGGGLSYEQYF. The CDR3 bases are TGTGCCAGCAGCGTAGGAGGCGGGGGCCTTTCCTACGAGCAGTACTTC.

The chain joins TRBV7-9 to TRBJ2-7; 9 nucleotides match TRBD1. This CDR3 comprises 14 residues. From germline, CDR1 is SEHNR and CDR2 FQNEAQ (reference sequence). With 4 bases clipped from V and 5 bases from J, the junction kept 6 bases outside the gene matches. The CDR3 reads CASSSRDRENEQYF. In DNA form, the CDR3 reads TGTGCCAGCAGCTCCCGGGACAGGGAAAACGAGCAGTACTTC.

V and J are TRBV27 and TRBJ1-4; weak D call: TRBD1 (6 bases). Germline CDR1 MNHEY, CDR2 SMNVEV (reference sequence). V lost 6 bases and J 8 bases, leaving 16 bases between the germline ends. The CDR3 extends over 14 amino acids. CDR3 nucleotide sequence: TGTGCCAGCAGCGCCCGGGGGGCTTGGGAAAAACTGTTTTTT. It specifies CASSARGAWEKLFF.

Only a few counts were recorded for this clone. The J gene is TRBJ2-1, the V gene TRBV5-1; 7 positions agree with TRBD1. The CDR3 loop spans 19 amino acids. V trimming: 5 bases; J trimming: 5 bases; junction bases outside the gene matches: 22. In germline, CDR1 is SGHRS, CDR2 YFSETQ. The CDR3 DNA is TGCGCCAGCAGTCCGCGGACAGGTATCTTCACTGGGCGAAACAATGAGCAGTTCTTC. Amino acids: CASSPRTGIFTGRNNEQFF.

J is TRBJ2-1 and V is TRBV19; 15 bases align to TRBD2. The trim removed 6 bases at V and 4 bases at J, leaving 7 bases unmatched. Germline V lookup: CDR1 LNHDA, CDR2 SQIVND (reference sequence). The CDR3 spans 17 residues. CDR3 region: CASRGLAGGSLYNEQFF. CDR3 DNA sequence: TGTGCCAGTAGGGGACTAGCGGGAGGATCATTATACAATGAGCAGTTCTTC.

Relative to its sample, this clone is large. CDR3: CASEGPPREKLFF. The CDR3 nucleotides read TGTGCCAGCGAGGGACCCCCGCGGGAAAAACTGTTTTTT. This chain links TRBV28 with TRBJ1-4, with D perhaps matching TRBD1 (5 bases). The CDR3 covers 13 residues. The V gene's germline CDR1 is MDHEN and CDR2 SYDVKM. V lost 8 bases and J lost 8, with 15 bases in between.

This clone was counted between two and nine times. The chain couples TRBV4-3 to TRBJ1-1; D ambiguous. The CDR3 contains 14 residues. V was cut by 0 bases and J by 3 bases, with 8 bases left in between. CDR1 LGHNA and CDR2 YSLEER come from the germline V gene. In DNA form, the CDR3 reads TGCGCCAGCAGCCAAGATGCCGGGGACACTGAAGCTTTCTTT. This encodes CASSQDAGDTEAFF.

The rearrangement joins TRBV6-4 to TRBJ2-2, with 7 bases matching TRBD2. Germline-derived CDR1 and CDR2 are MRHNA and SNTAGT. This CDR3 spans 16 amino acids. The V and J ends lost 2 bases and 2 bases, in that order; junction bases with no gene match: 5. For the CDR3, the DNA is TGTGCCAGCAGTGACAAACTAGCGATAAACACCGGGGAGCTGTTTTTT. Its translation: CASSDKLAINTGELFF.

In DNA form, the CDR3 reads TGTGCCAGCAGCTTAGGGGATGGGTACTTGGGCTACACCTTC. As protein: CASSLGDGYLGYTF. V and J are TRBV7-6 and TRBJ1-2; D gene uncertain. The CDR3 contains 14 residues. V lost 1 base and J 8 bases, leaving 14 bases between the germline ends. Germline-derived CDR1 and CDR2 are SGHVS and FNYEAQ.

The sample holds a few counts of this clone. V is TRBV18 and J is TRBJ1-1, with D unclear. The CDR3 spans 12 residues. The germline CDR1 and CDR2 sequences are KGHSH and LQKENI. Trimming took off 1 base at V and 8 bases at J, with 8 bases between the two ends. CDR3 sequence: CASSPRGVEAFF. Here the CDR3 DNA reads TGTGCCAGCTCACCACGAGGAGTAGAAGCTTTCTTT.

The chain combines TRBV19 with TRBJ1-3; D is undetermined. Germline V gene data show CDR1 as LNHDA and CDR2 as SQIVND (reference sequence). This CDR3 has 16 amino acids. Trimming removed 10 bases from V and 0 bases from J, with 19 bases in between. The CDR3 sequence: CATSLVSRYSGNTIYF. The CDR3 nucleotides read TGTGCCACCTCATTAGTAAGCCGGTACTCTGGAAACACCATATATTTT. Using reference TRBV19 and TRBJ1-3 for the parts outside the CDR3, the full variable domain is DGGITQSPKYLFRKEGQNVTLSCEQNLNHDAMYWYRQDPGQGLRLIYYSQIVNDFQKGDIAEGYSVSREKKESFPLTVTSAQKNPTAFYLCATSLVSRYSGNTIYFGEGSWLTVV.

The chain joins TRBV18 to TRBJ1-5; a weak D match, TRBD1 (6 bases). The V gene lost 2 bases and the J gene lost 2 bases, with 10 bases spanning the gap. This CDR3 contains 15 residues. Per the germline V gene, CDR1 is KGHSH and CDR2 is LQKENI. CDR3 DNA: TGTGCCAGCTCACCATACAGGGTTGGCAATCAGCCCCAGCATTTT. Encoded protein: CASSPYRVGNQPQHF.

A single count supports this clone. The chain carries TRBV6-1 and TRBJ2-5; D is unclear. Germline V gene lookup returns CDR1 MNHNS and CDR2 SASEGT. Trimming removed 6 bases from V and 5 bases from J, with 13 bases in between. The CDR3 extends over 13 amino acids. The CDR3 DNA sequence: TGTGCCAGCAGACGAGGAGCGATCGAGACCCAGTACTTC. Residues: CASRRGAIETQYF.

The V call is TRBV19, the J call TRBJ2-7, with 13 bases identical to TRBD2. The V gene end was trimmed by 6 bases and the J gene end by 6 bases; junction bases not matched to a gene: 5. Per the germline V gene, CDR1 is LNHDA and CDR2 is SQIVND (reference sequence). The CDR3 has 14 amino acids. DNA for the CDR3: TGTGCCAGTAGCCGGACTAGCGGGAGCCGCGAGCAGTACTTC. Residues: CASSRTSGSREQYF.

The rearrangement uses TRBV5-1 and TRBJ1-2; 7 bases are shared with TRBD1. There are 12 residues in the CDR3. Losses at the gene ends were 5 bases for V and 4 bases for J; bases not matched to a gene: 2. Germline CDR1 is SGHRS and CDR2 is YFSETQ. The CDR3, as DNA: TGCGCCAGCAGTCCAGGGGGCTATGGCTACACCTTC. Translating gives CASSPGGYGYTF.

The chain links TRBV19 to TRBJ1-2, with a weak D call TRBD1 (5 bases). The V and J ends lost 8 bases and 5 bases respectively, with 12 bases between them. CDR3 size: 12 residues. In germline, CDR1 is LNHDA, CDR2 SQIVND (reference sequence). The CDR3 spells CASSDQGYGYTF. As DNA, the CDR3 is TGTGCCAGTTCGGATCAGGGTTATGGCTACACCTTC.

This clone was detected only once. This chain connects TRBV30 to TRBJ2-1; D perhaps matches TRBD2 (5 bases). Germline lookup yields CDR1 GTSNPN and CDR2 SVGIG (reference sequence). The CDR3 extends over 12 amino acids. V was trimmed by 3 bases and J by 7 bases, leaving 10 bases between them. The CDR3 region is CAWSGIGNEQFF. CDR3 DNA: TGTGCCTGGAGCGGGATTGGAAATGAGCAGTTCTTC.

The chain joins TRBV7-6 to TRBJ2-2; 8 bases are a match to TRBD2. With V trimmed by 5 bases and J by 3 bases, 8 bases remained unmatched. The CDR3 is 16 residues long. Germline CDR1 SGHVS, CDR2 FNYEAQ. The CDR3 nucleotides read TGTGCCAGCAGCGCCGGCGGGCGGGGGGACACCGGGGAGCTGTTTTTT. Translation: CASSAGGRGDTGELFF.

The genes are TRBV7-6 and TRBJ1-1; possibly TRBD1 for D (6 bases). Between the trimmed V and J ends, which lost 2 bases and 6 bases, there was a span of 10 bases. The CDR3 length is 13 residues. From germline, CDR1 is SGHVS and CDR2 FNYEAQ. CDR3 in amino acids: CASSLLKGAEAFF. CDR3 nucleotide sequence: TGTGCCAGCAGCTTACTAAAGGGGGCTGAAGCTTTCTTT. The complete variable domain, with remaining parts taken from reference TRBV7-6 and TRBJ1-1, reads GAGVSQSPRYKVTKRGQDVALRCDPISGHVSLYWYRQALGQGPEFLTYFNYEAQQDKSGLPNDRFSAERPEGSISTLTIQRTEQRDSAMYRCASSLLKGAEAFFGQGTRLTVV.

V and J are TRBV19 and TRBJ2-7; 9 bases map to TRBD2. The CDR3 length is 15 residues. V gave up 1 base and J gave up 5 bases; unmatched junction bases: 6. Germline values: CDR1 LNHDA, CDR2 SQIVND (reference sequence). The DNA of the CDR3 is TGTGCCAGTAGTATAGTAGCGGGAGAAGTTAACGAGCAGTACTTC. The encoded protein is CASSIVAGEVNEQYF.

This chain connects TRBV4-2 to TRBJ1-2; maybe TRBD1 (6 bases). This CDR3 is 15 amino acids long. The V end was cut by 0 bases, the J end by 7 bases, with 15 bases between. The germline CDR1 and CDR2 sequences are LGHNA and YNFKEQ. The CDR3 nucleotides are TGTGCCAGCAGCCAAGACCTCGCTCGAGGGGGTGGCTACACCTTC. This gives the protein CASSQDLARGGGYTF.

A few counts support this clone. This sequence joins TRBV19 and TRBJ1-5; D might be TRBD1 (5 bases). The V gene's germline CDR1 is LNHDA and CDR2 SQIVND (reference sequence). The CDR3 totals 13 residues. V lost 7 bases and J 5 bases, leaving 12 bases between the germline ends. CDR3 residues: CASNGQTDQPQHF. The CDR3 DNA reads as TGTGCCAGTAACGGACAAACCGATCAGCCCCAGCATTTT.

This clone came up a few times. This chain connects TRBV30 to TRBJ1-1; D remains ambiguous. Trimming removed 2 bases from V and 6 bases from J, with 13 bases in between. Per germline, CDR1 GTSNPN and CDR2 SVGIG (reference sequence). This CDR3 contains 13 residues. The CDR3 bases are TGTGCCTGGAGTATGGGTGTGCAGTCTGAAGCTTTCTTT. It is translated as CAWSMGVQSEAFF.

The chain links TRBV6-1 to TRBJ1-1; D remains unclear. Germline V gene sequence: CDR1 MNHNS, CDR2 SASEGT. Trimming removed 7 bases at V and 11 bases at J, with 14 bases between. The CDR3 is 11 residues long. CDR3 region: CASILGGWAFF. The CDR3 coding sequence is TGTGCCAGCATCCTGGGAGGGTGGGCTTTCTTT.

This clone was seen only a few times. The chain couples TRBV19 to TRBJ1-5, with 7 bases aligning to TRBD1. J was trimmed by 4 bases and V by 7 bases; bases with no gene match: 1. The CDR3 totals 12 residues. CDR1 is LNHDA, CDR2 SQIVND, per germline (reference sequence). The CDR3 DNA is TGTGCCAGTAAACAGGGGAATCAGCCCCAGCATTTT. Translating it yields CASKQGNQPQHF.

Only a few counts were recorded for this clone. This chain joins TRBV4-2 and TRBJ2-3; D possibly corresponds to TRBD2 (7 bases). The CDR3 is made up of 15 amino acids. Germline V gene lookup returns CDR1 LGHNA and CDR2 YNFKEQ. The V gene lost 4 bases and the J gene lost 4 bases, with 15 bases spanning the gap. The DNA of the CDR3 is TGTGCCAGCAGCCCTGTCCGGGGGGCTTCAGATACGCAGTATTTT. Encoded protein: CASSPVRGASDTQYF.

The genes are TRBV12-2 and TRBJ2-7; the table's D call TRBD2 went unverified against the DNA. TRBV12-2 is tagged as a pseudogene. The CDR3 contains 15 residues. The CDR3 region is CASRSETGGGHEQYF. Here the CDR3 DNA reads TGTGCAAGTCGCTCGGAGACGGGCGGGGGGCACGAGCAGTACTTC.

The chain couples TRBV7-9 to TRBJ2-5; 10 nucleotides align to TRBD1. CDR1 is SEHNR, CDR2 FQNEAQ, per germline (reference sequence). V trimming: 5 bases; J trimming: 4 bases; junction bases outside the gene matches: 4. The CDR3 consists of 14 residues. CDR3 loop: CASSGTGVRETQYF. The CDR3 DNA follows: TGTGCCAGCAGCGGGACAGGGGTTAGAGAGACCCAGTACTTC.